This T cell receptor (beta chain) came from a study of blood T cells in healthy people across ages. Study-level findings and limits: Total diversity from one million sequenced T cells was likely underestimated.

Then a second PCR, running about 7 to 11 cycles, was carried out with a sample-barcoded 5' primer and a J-beta primer mix. TCRdb redid the calling of the 5' RACE reads with MiXCR, one entry per CDR3 protein. The table records more than 1,400,000 distinct CDR3 sequences, 42% of them present only once. The CDR3 covers 12 residues. Germline V gives CDR1 MNHEY, CDR2 SVGEGT. V lost 0 bases and J lost 6, with 5 bases in between. To note about this clonotype: Its antigen is undetermined.

The TCR comes from a woman aged 18-30 years in good health. V usage is TRBV6-2 or TRBV6-3 and J usage is TRBJ1-2; D unresolved. The sequencing input was blood. The CDR3 sequence: CASSYSQNGYTF. The CDR3 region has the DNA TGTGCCAGCAGTTACTCCCAGAATGGCTACACCTTC.